What follows describes a single T cell receptor beta chain. Its cognate antigen is unknown. RNA transcripts provided the source from which TCR beta CDR3 regions were amplified. First-round RT-PCR targeting the TCR CDR3 was performed with the HTBI primer set. Each CDR3 protein is one row after TCRdb ran MiXCR on the multiplex PCR reads. The table includes around 500,000 distinct CDR3 sequences, around an eighth detected once. Subjects aged 18 to 65 presented with newly diagnosed hyperthyroidism of less than 2 months' duration. This record belongs to a study of T cells in Graves' hyperthyroidism and ophthalmopathy. Findings and caveats of the study: It was a median around seven months before onset that the model predicted ophthalmopathy.

V lost 2 bases and J lost 9, with 6 bases in between. Germline CDR1 reads SGHDT; CDR2 reads YYEEEE. The CDR3 loop spans 11 amino acids. This chain uses TRBV5-6 with TRBJ2-1, with D unresolved. The receptor comes from a woman aged 18-29 years with Graves' hyperthyroidism. Sequencing was performed on blood. CDR3 nucleotide sequence: TGTGCCAGCAGCTTTATTGGTGAGCAGTTCTTC. It specifies CASSFIGEQFF. The complete variable domain, with remaining parts taken from reference TRBV5-6 and TRBJ2-1, reads DAGVTQSPTHLIKTRGQQVTLRCSPKSGHDTVSWYQQALGQGPQFIFQYYEEEERQRGNFPDRFSGHQFPNYSSELNVNALLLGDSALYLCASSFIGEQFFGPGTRLTVL.